Shown below are 27 T cell receptor beta chains from a single sample sequenced in a study of chemoradiotherapy in HPV16-positive cancers. Some clones are missing from TCRdb's copy, which holds only in-frame ones; the method was immunoSEQ multiplex PCR. In the table there are roughly 5,300 clones, more than 60% of which are singletons. This specimen consisted of tumor tissue, obtained from a patient who underwent chemoradiotherapy. The receptors stem from a human donor with HPV-associated anogenital cancer.

The chain links TRBV6-1 to TRBJ2-7; TRBD1 might be the D (6 bases). The germline V gene has CDR1 MNHNS and CDR2 SASEGT. V lost 6 bases and J 4 bases, leaving 16 bases between the germline ends. There are 14 residues in the CDR3. The CDR3 nucleotides are TGTGCCAGCAGCACAGGGCAGGGATGGTACGAGCAGTACTTC. Its protein is CASSTGQGWYEQYF.

The V call is TRBV10-2, the J call TRBJ2-1, with 10 bases fitting TRBD2. With 7 bases clipped from V and 8 bases from J, the junction kept 14 bases outside the gene matches. This CDR3 comprises 16 residues. Germline-derived CDR1 and CDR2 are WSHSY and SAAADI. CDR3 sequence reads: CASMALTSGGDHEQFF. CDR3 nucleotides: TGCGCCAGCATGGCCCTCACGAGCGGGGGGGACCATGAGCAGTTCTTC.

The V and J genes are TRBV6-5 and TRBJ2-3, with D possibly being TRBD2 (6 bases). CDR1 and CDR2 (germline): MNHEY, SVGAGI. CDR3 length: 14 residues. V lost 2 bases and J lost 0, with 6 bases in between. CDR3 in amino acids: CASSYGGSTDTQYF. The DNA of the CDR3 is TGTGCCAGCAGTTACGGGGGGAGCACAGATACGCAGTATTTT.

This sequence joins TRBV7-2 and TRBJ2-7; maybe TRBD2 (5 bases). The CDR3 totals 13 residues. Germline loops: CDR1 SGHTA, CDR2 FQGNSA. V lost 4 bases to trimming and J lost 6 bases, with 13 bases between them. The CDR3 bases are TGTGCCAGCAGCTCGGACCCGGGGTCCGAGCAGTACTTC. Protein product: CASSSDPGSEQYF.

This clone was counted once. The rearrangement uses TRBV7-8 and TRBJ1-4; 9 positions match TRBD1. The V gene end was trimmed by 5 bases and the J gene end by 6 bases; junction bases not matched to a gene: 4. The CDR3 spans 14 residues. In germline, CDR1 is SGHVS, CDR2 FQNEAQ. CDR3 nucleotides: TGTGCCAGCAGCAGCAGACAGGGGGATGAAAAACTGTTTTTT. This encodes CASSSRQGDEKLFF. Drawing the rest from reference TRBV7-8 and TRBJ1-4, the complete variable domain is GAGVSQSPRYKVAKRGQDVALRCDPISGHVSLFWYQQALGQGPEFLTYFQNEAQLDKSGLPSDRFFAERPEGSVSTLKIQRTQQEDSAVYLCASSSRQGDEKLFFGSGTQLSVL.

V usage is TRBV18 and J usage is TRBJ1-6; D gene unclear. Looked up from germline, CDR1 is KGHSH and CDR2 is LQKENI. The CDR3 is 15 amino acids. V lost 5 bases to trimming and J lost 0 bases, with 8 bases between them. As DNA, the CDR3 is TGTGCCAGCTCAGCGCGAAGCTCCTATAATTCACCCCTCCACTTT. Its translation: CASSARSSYNSPLHF.

The chain employs TRBV7-9 and TRBJ2-7; D unclear. The germline V gene encodes CDR1 SEHNR and CDR2 FQNEAQ (reference sequence). This CDR3 is built from 14 residues. V was pared by 4 bases and J by 9 bases, with 19 bases between. CDR3 sequence (DNA): TGTGCCAGCAGCTCCGTCCCAGACGTAAAGGGGCAGTACTTC. This codes for CASSSVPDVKGQYF.

The J gene is TRBJ2-1, the V gene TRBV4-1, with 7 bases matching TRBD2. In germline, CDR1 is MGHRA, CDR2 YSYEKL. J was trimmed by 0 bases and V by 4 bases; bases with no gene match: 9. The CDR3 runs 17 residues. The CDR3 coding sequence is TGCGCCAGCAGCCCCATGACCGGGGGGAGCTCCTACAATGAGCAGTTCTTC. Translating it yields CASSPMTGGSSYNEQFF.

This chain uses TRBV14 with TRBJ1-6; TRBD1 agrees at 8 bases. The CDR3 has 15 residues. Germline trimming cut 2 bases from V and 7 bases from J; bases unmatched to any gene: 4. Germline V lookup: CDR1 SGHDN, CDR2 FVKESK. The chain's CDR3 is CASSQSGGWNSPLHF. CDR3 nucleotide sequence: TGTGCCAGCAGCCAATCAGGGGGCTGGAATTCACCCCTCCACTTT.

In regard to this clone: Other nucleotide sequences from this sample produce the same CDR3. The genes are TRBV30 and TRBJ2-3; D not certain. Germline V gives CDR1 GTSNPN, CDR2 SVGIG (reference sequence). The CDR3 covers 12 residues. Trimming removed 2 bases from V and 1 base from J, with 4 bases in between. The CDR3 region has the DNA TGTGCCTGGAGTCCTGGCACAGATACGCAGTATTTT. Protein product: CAWSPGTDTQYF.

This clone has more than one count but fewer than ten. The chain recombines TRBV19 with TRBJ1-1; D uncertain. The CDR3 is 12 residues long. Trimming removed 5 bases from V and 5 bases from J, with 9 bases in between. CDR1 and CDR2 (germline): LNHDA, SQIVND (reference sequence). The CDR3 spells CASSGGRTEAFF. As DNA, the CDR3 is TGTGCCAGTAGTGGTGGGAGGACTGAAGCTTTCTTT.

The chain carries TRBV6-1 and TRBJ1-5; possible D gene TRBD1, 5 bases. Germline values: CDR1 MNHNS, CDR2 SASEGT. Trimming stripped 7 bases from V and 8 bases from J, with 15 bases between. The CDR3 has 13 amino acids. CDR3 bases: TGTGCCAGCACGTCAGGGCCGCCTAAGCCCCAGCATTTT. Its translation: CASTSGPPKPQHF.

This rearrangement joins TRBV29-1 to TRBJ1-2; perhaps TRBD1 as D (5 bases). The CDR3 has 13 amino acids. Per the germline V gene, CDR1 is SQVTM and CDR2 is ANQGSEA. Trimming removed 4 bases at V and 2 bases at J, with 11 bases between. CDR3 coding DNA: TGCAGCGTTGTTCTGGGACGCAACTATGGCTACACCTTC. It yields the protein CSVVLGRNYGYTF.

The chain combines TRBV9 with TRBJ2-7; 14 positions agree with TRBD2. Germline CDR1 SGDLS, CDR2 YYNGEE. The CDR3 has 15 residues. The V and J ends lost 3 bases and 7 bases, in that order; junction bases with no gene match: 6. DNA for the CDR3: TGTGCCAGCAGCGCGGGACTAGCGGGGGTGGAGGAGCAGTACTTC. Translation: CASSAGLAGVEEQYF.

There are a few counts of this clone. The chain links TRBV2 to TRBJ1-5; D gene ambiguous. With 6 bases removed from V and 2 bases from J, the gap between germline ends came to 11 bases. Germline V gives CDR1 SNHLY, CDR2 FYNNEI. The CDR3 spans 14 residues. In DNA form, the CDR3 reads TGTGCCAGCAGCGCGGGCCGGCGCAATCAGCCCCAGCATTTT. This sequence encodes CASSAGRRNQPQHF.

This clone appeared a single time. The genes are TRBV19 and TRBJ1-1; D is unresolved. Per the germline V gene, CDR1 is LNHDA and CDR2 is SQIVND (reference sequence). V lost 3 bases, J lost 3 bases, and 5 bases lay in between. This CDR3 comprises 12 residues. In DNA, the CDR3 is TGTGCCAGTAGTATTGAGTACACTGAAGCTTTCTTT. Protein product: CASSIEYTEAFF.

The rearrangement links TRBV6-4 to TRBJ2-3, with TRBD2 matching over 11 bases. The CDR3 length is 14 residues. V shed 3 bases and J 8 bases; nucleotides not matched to a gene: 4. Germline V gene lookup returns CDR1 MRHNA and CDR2 SNTAGT. The CDR3 protein is CASSETSGGTTQYF. In DNA, the CDR3 is TGTGCCAGCAGTGAAACTAGCGGGGGAACTACGCAGTATTTT.

This chain joins TRBV7-3 and TRBJ2-1; 10 bases are a match to TRBD1. The CDR3 totals 14 residues. V was clipped by 4 bases and J by 7 bases; unmatched bases: 4. The germline gives CDR1 SGHTA, CDR2 FQGTGA. The CDR3 nucleotides read TGTGCCAGCAGCTCGGGACAGGGGACAAATGAGCAGTTCTTC. Protein sequence: CASSSGQGTNEQFF.

This CDR3 is CASITPGVKGEGYTF. The CDR3 bases are TGTGCCAGCATCACCCCAGGGGTGAAGGGAGAGGGCTACACCTTC. This rearrangement joins TRBV6-5 to TRBJ1-2; possibly TRBD1 for D (6 bases). Trimming left V 7 bases short and J 8 bases short, with 23 bases between. The CDR3 length is 15 residues. Germline lookup yields CDR1 MNHEY and CDR2 SVGAGI.

The chain couples TRBV5-1 to TRBJ1-3; a weak D match, TRBD1 (5 bases). This CDR3 contains 17 residues. The V gene lost 4 bases and the J gene lost 0 bases, with 17 bases spanning the gap. Germline CDR1 is SGHRS and CDR2 is YFSETQ. The CDR3 loop is CASSGSPGLSSGNTIYF. The CDR3 DNA follows: TGCGCCAGCAGCGGAAGCCCGGGACTCAGCTCTGGAAACACCATATATTTT.

The CDR3 nucleotides are TGTGCCAGCAGCGCCACCCGGAGTCATGAGCAGTTCTTC. It codes for CASSATRSHEQFF. The gene calls are TRBV7-6 and TRBJ2-1; no clear D gene. V was trimmed by 5 bases and J by 8 bases, leaving 13 bases between them. The CDR3 totals 13 residues. Germline assignment: CDR1 SGHVS and CDR2 FNYEAQ.

V and J are TRBV2 and TRBJ2-7; D perhaps matches TRBD2 (5 bases). This CDR3 has 14 amino acids. Germline CDR1 reads SNHLY; CDR2 reads FYNNEI. Trimming shortened V by 7 bases and J by 2 bases, and 15 bases separated the two germline ends. CDR3: CASTRTGSTYEQYF. CDR3 bases: TGTGCCAGCACCCGGACGGGGAGTACCTACGAGCAGTACTTC.

V is TRBV7-9 and J is TRBJ2-5; 8 bases map to TRBD1. The J call may be faulty, since TRBJ2-7 better matches the DNA end. Germline CDR1 reads SEHNR; CDR2 reads FQNEAQ (reference sequence). CDR3 length equals 14 residues. In nucleotides, the CDR3 is TGTGCCAGCAGCTTAGGGGGACAGGAGTACGAGCAGTACTTC. This codes for CASSLGGQEYEQYF.

In its sample, this clone was seen a few times. This sequence joins TRBV4-1 and TRBJ2-7, with 11 bases fitting TRBD2. CDR3 length: 16 residues. After removal of 4 bases from V and 5 bases from J, the junction contained 10 bases not matched to a gene. Germline values: CDR1 MGHRA, CDR2 YSYEKL. Here the CDR3 DNA reads TGCGCCAGCAGCCTCCCGCTAGCGGGGGGACTTAACGAGCAGTACTTC. It is translated as CASSLPLAGGLNEQYF.

CDR3 region: CASSPMVRDTSYEQYF. The CDR3 nucleotides read TGTGCCAGCAGCCCCATGGTTAGGGACACCTCCTACGAGCAGTACTTC. The chain recombines TRBV5-5 with TRBJ2-7; tentative D call: TRBD1 (6 bases). Germline V gene lookup returns CDR1 SGHKS and CDR2 YYEKEE (reference sequence). With 4 bases removed from V and 0 bases from J, the gap between germline ends came to 17 bases. The CDR3 runs 16 residues.

The rearrangement links TRBV5-1 to TRBJ1-2; 7 bases fit TRBD1. After removal of 3 bases from V and 4 bases from J, the junction contained 6 bases not matched to a gene. Germline lookup yields CDR1 SGHRS and CDR2 YFSETQ. This CDR3 is built from 14 residues. In DNA, the CDR3 is TGCGCCAGCAGCTCTGCAGGGGGTACCTATGGCTACACCTTC. Protein product: CASSSAGGTYGYTF.

The chain is built from TRBV19 and TRBJ2-7; no reliable D call. Germline V gene data show CDR1 as LNHDA and CDR2 as SQIVND (reference sequence). Trimming removed 3 bases at V and 6 bases at J, with 6 bases between. This CDR3 is 11 amino acids long. The CDR3 reads CASSMGREQYF. In nucleotides, the CDR3 is TGTGCCAGTAGTATGGGCCGCGAGCAGTACTTC.